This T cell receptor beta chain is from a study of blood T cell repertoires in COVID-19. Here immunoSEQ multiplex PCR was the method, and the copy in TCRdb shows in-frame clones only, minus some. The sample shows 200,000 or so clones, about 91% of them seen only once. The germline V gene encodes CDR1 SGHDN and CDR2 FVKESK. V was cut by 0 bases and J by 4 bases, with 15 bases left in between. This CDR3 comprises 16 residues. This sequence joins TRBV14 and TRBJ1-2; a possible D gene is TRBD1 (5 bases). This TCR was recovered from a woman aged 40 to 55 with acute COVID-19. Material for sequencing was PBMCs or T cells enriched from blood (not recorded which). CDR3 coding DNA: TGTGCCAGCAGCCAAGATTTGCGGGGGTGGGGCTATGGCTACACCTTC. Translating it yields CASSQDLRGWGYGYTF.